Listed here is a single T cell receptor beta chain. The antigen remains undetermined. These data come from a study of T-cell memory formation after mild COVID-19. Across the whole study: TCR clustering was largely donor specific. Overall study findings and caveats: CD4+ clones that contracted lay mainly in CM and EM; CD8+ ones lay in EMRA. Clones that got smaller from day 15 to 85 had even CD4/CD8, while clones growing later tipped toward CD4+.

Researchers used 5'RACE with constant-segment primers to make TCR alpha and TCR beta cDNA libraries that carry sample barcodes and UMIs. TCRdb redid the calling of the 5' RACE reads with MiXCR, one entry per CDR3 protein. Of hundreds of thousands of distinct CDR3 sequences in the sample, approximately 20% are singletons; the top ten hold about 8.8%. Sequenced: PBMCs or a T cell subset sorted from them (not recorded which). This clonotype was sampled from an adult woman who had mild COVID-19 (a few samples of this study predate the infection). Cell type and time point are not known.

The CDR3 DNA follows: TGTGCCAGTAGTAGACGGACAGGAGGCTATAGCAATCAGCCCCAGCATTTT. It translates to CASSRRTGGYSNQPQHF. The chain uses TRBV19 and TRBJ1-5, with 7 bases fitting TRBD1. V shed 4 bases and J 0 bases; nucleotides not matched to a gene: 9. The length of the CDR3 is 17 residues. CDR1 is LNHDA, CDR2 SQIVND, per germline (reference sequence).